The 24 T cell receptor beta chains below all came from one sample that was sequenced in a study of blood T cell repertoires in COVID-19. Profiled with immunoSEQ multiplex PCR; TCRdb holds only in-frame clones, not every one. This table has over 150,000 clones, around nine tenths appearing once. What was sequenced was peripheral blood. All receptors come from a middle-aged man with acute or convalescent COVID-19.

The chain employs TRBV27 and TRBJ2-2; D gene uncertain. CDR3 size: 16 residues. V was clipped by 3 bases and J by 5 bases, with 16 bases between them. Germline values: CDR1 MNHEY, CDR2 SMNVEV (reference sequence). CDR3 loop: CASSFLTPRITGELFF. CDR3 nucleotides: TGTGCCAGCAGTTTTTTGACACCACGAATTACCGGGGAGCTGTTTTTT.

This rearrangement joins TRBV7-8 to TRBJ2-1; unclear D gene. Germline V gene data show CDR1 as SGHVS and CDR2 as FQNEAQ. This CDR3 contains 16 residues. Trimming cost V 0 bases and J 5 bases, with 14 bases left between them. The CDR3 spells CASSLAPGLFNNEQFF. The CDR3 DNA follows: TGTGCCAGCAGCTTAGCGCCAGGTCTCTTTAACAATGAGCAGTTCTTC.

V gene TRBV2 combines with J gene TRBJ1-5, with 7 bases lining up with TRBD1. J gave up 4 bases and V 11 bases, and 5 bases lay outside the gene matches. Per germline, CDR1 SNHLY and CDR2 FYNNEI. There are 12 residues in the CDR3. The CDR3 protein is CASGQPNQPQHF. In DNA form, the CDR3 reads TGTGCCTCGGGACAGCCAAATCAGCCCCAGCATTTT.

The genes are TRBV7-9 and TRBJ1-5; D is perhaps TRBD1 (5 bases). Germline V gene lookup returns CDR1 SEHNR and CDR2 FQNEAQ (reference sequence). V was cut by 6 bases and J by 5 bases, with 8 bases left in between. The CDR3 has 12 residues. The CDR3 here is CASRSGDQPQHF. CDR3 sequence (DNA): TGTGCCAGCAGGTCGGGGGATCAGCCCCAGCATTTT.

The chain is built from TRBV4-1 and TRBJ1-5, with no clear D. The germline CDR1 and CDR2 sequences are MGHRA and YSYEKL. CDR3 length: 14 residues. Trimming removed 0 bases from V and 7 bases from J, with 10 bases in between. CDR3 nucleotide sequence: TGCGCCAGCAGCCAAGAACTCCACCTCCAGCCCCAGCATTTT. Protein sequence: CASSQELHLQPQHF.

The CDR3 sequence: CASSAKLQGLTDSPLHF. The CDR3 DNA reads TGTGCCAGCAGCGCCAAATTACAGGGGTTGACAGATTCACCCCTCCACTTT. This chain links TRBV9 with TRBJ1-6; TRBD1 matches 7 bases. The ends lost 3 bases at V and 8 bases at J; junction bases unmatched: 14. The germline gives CDR1 SGDLS, CDR2 YYNGEE. The CDR3 contains 17 residues. Full variable domain (missing parts from reference TRBV9 and TRBJ1-6): DSGVTQTPKHLITATGQRVTLRCSPRSGDLSVYWYQQSLDQGLQFLIQYYNGEERAKGNILERFSAQQFPDLHSELNLSSLELGDSALYFCASSAKLQGLTDSPLHFGNGTRLTVT.

The rearrangement joins TRBV19 to TRBJ2-1, with 11 bases matching TRBD2. V shed 5 bases and J 0 bases; nucleotides not matched to a gene: 9. Germline loops: CDR1 LNHDA, CDR2 SQIVND (reference sequence). This CDR3 region has 18 residues. CDR3 sequence reads: CASSQSSGRHLSYNEQFF. Written as DNA, the CDR3 is TGTGCCAGTAGTCAATCTAGCGGGAGGCACCTCTCCTACAATGAGCAGTTCTTC.

The chain combines TRBV7-6 with TRBJ2-2; 9 bases align to TRBD1. The ends lost 2 bases at V and 8 bases at J; junction bases unmatched: 9. From germline, CDR1 is SGHVS and CDR2 FNYEAQ. This CDR3 spans 16 amino acids. CDR3 amino acids: CASSLWGQGLPGELFF. The CDR3 DNA reads TGTGCCAGCAGCTTATGGGGACAGGGCCTCCCTGGGGAGCTGTTTTTT.

This sequence joins TRBV19 and TRBJ2-3; 7 positions agree with TRBD2. The CDR3 is made up of 14 amino acids. The V gene end was trimmed by 3 bases and the J gene end by 2 bases; junction bases not matched to a gene: 2. Germline V gene data show CDR1 as LNHDA and CDR2 as SQIVND (reference sequence). This CDR3 is CASSIRGDTDTQYF. CDR3 coding DNA: TGTGCCAGTAGTATCCGGGGGGACACAGATACGCAGTATTTT.

The CDR3 loop reads CASSPNTPYQGQGAYNEQFF. The CDR3 region has the DNA TGTGCCAGCTCACCCAACACGCCGTATCAGGGACAGGGGGCCTACAATGAGCAGTTCTTC. The chain employs TRBV18 and TRBJ2-1; 11 nucleotides align to TRBD1. This CDR3 comprises 20 residues. Germline CDR1 KGHSH, CDR2 LQKENI. J was trimmed by 2 bases and V by 3 bases; bases with no gene match: 15.

The gene calls are TRBV6-5 and TRBJ1-4; 10 nucleotides align to TRBD1. V shed 0 bases and J 14 bases; nucleotides not matched to a gene: 12. Germline CDR1 is MNHEY and CDR2 is SVGAGI. This CDR3 region has 16 residues. The DNA of the CDR3 is TGTGCCAGCAGTTACTCTGGACAGGGGGGTCCAAGTCGCCTGTTTTTT. Protein: CASSYSGQGGPSRLFF.

V gene TRBV6-5 combines with J gene TRBJ2-1; D not certain. Germline CDR1 is MNHEY and CDR2 is SVGAGI. This CDR3 has 10 residues. V was shortened by 5 bases and J by 14 bases, with 10 bases between the two germline ends. The CDR3 loop is CASSPSRKFF. CDR3 bases: TGTGCCAGCAGTCCTTCGAGAAAGTTCTTC.

This chain links TRBV18 with TRBJ2-5; 12 nucleotides align to TRBD2. CDR1 and CDR2 from the germline V gene are KGHSH and LQKENI. The CDR3 spans 18 residues. Trimming at V came to 3 bases and at J to 5 bases, leaving 13 bases not matched to a gene. CDR3 DNA sequence: TGTGCCAGCTCACCGAGACTAGCGGGAGAAAAACGGGAGGAGACCCAGTACTTC. As protein: CASSPRLAGEKREETQYF. The whole variable domain, remainder taken from reference TRBV18 and TRBJ2-5, is NAGVMQNPRHLVRRRGQEARLRCSPMKGHSHVYWYRQLPEEGLKFMVYLQKENIIDESGMPKERFSAEFPKEGPSILRIQQVVRGDSAAYFCASSPRLAGEKREETQYFGPGTRLLVL.

This clone occurred once. The chain employs TRBV10-3 and TRBJ2-3; D perhaps matches TRBD1 (6 bases). The germline V and J ends were trimmed by 4 bases and 5 bases, with 19 bases remaining between them. CDR1 is ENHRY and CDR2 is SYGVKD in the germline V gene. The CDR3 extends over 16 amino acids. The CDR3 bases are TGTGCCATCAGTGCTGGGCCAACTTTCAGGGGAGATACGCAGTATTTT. It translates to CAISAGPTFRGDTQYF.

This chain joins TRBV29-1 and TRBJ2-5; D ambiguous. V lost 4 bases, J lost 2 bases, and 11 bases lay in between. This CDR3 contains 13 residues. Germline CDR1 reads SQVTM; CDR2 reads ANQGSEA. Written as DNA, the CDR3 is TGCAGCGTTGGCGTCGGTTGGCAAGAGACCCAGTACTTC. Translating gives CSVGVGWQETQYF.

The chain recombines TRBV6-5 with TRBJ2-4, with D tentatively TRBD1 (5 bases). V gave up 5 bases and J gave up 6 bases, with 14 bases separating them. This CDR3 is 14 amino acids long. The V gene's germline CDR1 is MNHEY and CDR2 SVGAGI. As DNA, the CDR3 is TGTGCCAGCAGTCCCGACAGAGACCTAAACATTCAGTACTTC. Its translation is CASSPDRDLNIQYF.

V and J are TRBV6-1 and TRBJ2-5; 12 positions agree with TRBD2. CDR1 MNHNS and CDR2 SASEGT come from the germline V gene. The trim removed 2 bases at V and 5 bases at J, leaving 6 bases unmatched. CDR3 length: 16 residues. The CDR3 reads CASSEPSGRAIETQYF. The CDR3 DNA follows: TGTGCCAGCAGTGAACCTAGCGGGAGGGCCATTGAGACCCAGTACTTC.

The chain is built from TRBV4-3 and TRBJ2-4, with 7 bases matching TRBD1. This CDR3 has 14 amino acids. Trimming cost V 0 bases and J 7 bases; bases outside gene matches: 3. Germline V lookup: CDR1 LGHNA, CDR2 YSLEER. Written as DNA, the CDR3 is TGCGCCAGCAGCCAAGAAGAGGGGGCGAACATTCAGTACTTC. It codes for CASSQEEGANIQYF.

The genes are TRBV11-2 and TRBJ2-5; D is unresolved. V lost 4 bases, J lost 0 bases, and 6 bases lay in between. This CDR3 is built from 13 residues. Germline assignment: CDR1 SGHAT and CDR2 FQNNGV. CDR3 sequence reads: CASSSGYQETQYF. In DNA, the CDR3 is TGTGCCAGCAGCTCCGGGTACCAAGAGACCCAGTACTTC.

The rearrangement links TRBV7-8 to TRBJ2-2, with 7 bases matching TRBD2. Germline V gene sequence: CDR1 SGHVS, CDR2 FQNEAQ. The CDR3 sequence is 16 residues long. Unmatched junction bases numbered 8, after V lost 3 bases and J lost 4 bases. DNA for the CDR3: TGTGCCAGCAGCTTGAGGGTGGCGGGAGTCACCGGGGAGCTGTTTTTT. This encodes CASSLRVAGVTGELFF.

The J gene is TRBJ2-5, the V gene TRBV9; D is uncertain. This CDR3 region has 14 residues. Germline V gene data show CDR1 as SGDLS and CDR2 as YYNGEE. Trimming took off 0 bases at V and 1 base at J, with 7 bases between the two ends. The CDR3 coding sequence is TGTGCCAGCAGCGTAGATCCGTTCCAAGAGACCCAGTACTTC. Amino acids: CASSVDPFQETQYF.

V gene TRBV7-7 combines with J gene TRBJ2-1; 10 bases fit TRBD2. Trimming cost V 5 bases and J 7 bases; bases outside gene matches: 11. The CDR3 sequence is 16 residues long. From germline, CDR1 is SSHAT and CDR2 FNYEAQ (reference sequence). The CDR3 sequence is CASSPRGLAGDNEQFF. In nucleotides, the CDR3 is TGTGCCAGCAGCCCCCGGGGGCTAGCGGGAGATAATGAGCAGTTCTTC.

V is TRBV7-2 and J is TRBJ1-3, with 7 positions matching TRBD1. The junction had 12 bases not matched to a gene; V was cut back by 2 bases and J by 2 bases. Germline CDR1 and CDR2: SGHTA and FQGNSA. This CDR3 is 18 amino acids long. The CDR3 is CASSLNGYRGSPGNTIYF. For the CDR3, the DNA is TGTGCCAGCAGCTTAAATGGGTACAGGGGTTCTCCTGGAAACACCATATATTTT.

The V call is TRBV6-5, the J call TRBJ1-5; D remains ambiguous. The CDR3 totals 12 residues. Trimming pared 5 bases from V and 7 bases from J, leaving 9 bases between. The germline CDR1 and CDR2 sequences are MNHEY and SVGAGI. The CDR3 coding sequence is TGTGCCAGCAGTAATACTCGACAGCCCCAGCATTTT. Amino acid sequence: CASSNTRQPQHF.